Presented here are 27 T cell receptor beta chains from one specimen sequenced in a study of T cells after posttransplantation cyclophosphamide. Treatment was busulfan-fludarabine conditioning, a marrow graft, and cyclophosphamide on days +3 and +4. Generated by immunoSEQ multiplex PCR, the TCRdb table keeps only in-frame clones and is missing some. This sample yields about 10,000 clones, of which approximately 80% are seen a single time; roughly 14% belongs to the top ten. Specimen: PBMCs, collected around 2,000 days after a stem cell transplant with posttransplant cyclophosphamide. These receptors were taken from a female patient aged 40-50 years who received an allogeneic stem cell transplant from a related donor, was CMV-positive, and had no GVHD. Part of the T cells may come from the graft donor.

The chain recombines TRBV19 with TRBJ2-3; D is perhaps TRBD2 (5 bases). Trimming took off 8 bases at V and 2 bases at J, with 14 bases between the two ends. CDR3 length equals 14 residues. CDR1 is LNHDA and CDR2 is SQIVND in the germline V gene (reference sequence). In DNA, the CDR3 is TGTGCCAGTCGGACTTCAACCGCCACAGATACGCAGTATTTT. This gives the protein CASRTSTATDTQYF.

V is TRBV29-1 and J is TRBJ1-4, with 8 bases aligning to TRBD1. Trimming removed 3 bases from V and 10 bases from J; junction bases left unmatched: 7. Germline CDR1 SQVTM, CDR2 ANQGSEA. This CDR3 spans 13 amino acids. The chain's CDR3 is CSVEFQGAGKLFF. The CDR3 DNA reads as TGCAGCGTTGAGTTCCAGGGGGCTGGAAAACTGTTTTTT. The entire variable domain, with the rest obtained from reference TRBV29-1 and TRBJ1-4, is as follows: SAVISQKPSRDICQRGTSLTIQCQVDSQVTMMFWYRQQPGQSLTLIATANQGSEATYESGFVIDKFPISRPNLTFSTLTVSNMSPEDSSIYLCSVEFQGAGKLFFGSGTQLSVL.

The V and J genes are TRBV27 and TRBJ2-3; maybe TRBD2 (5 bases). Trimming cost V 2 bases and J 4 bases, with 10 bases left between them. Germline V gene data show CDR1 as MNHEY and CDR2 as SMNVEV (reference sequence). The CDR3 consists of 14 residues. The CDR3 region is CASSLNGVADTQYF. Here the CDR3 DNA reads TGTGCCAGCAGTTTAAACGGGGTGGCAGATACGCAGTATTTT.

The chain employs TRBV5-1 and TRBJ2-2; 7 bases are a match to TRBD1. This CDR3 is built from 14 residues. The germline V gene has CDR1 SGHRS and CDR2 YFSETQ. Trimming removed 2 bases from V and 6 bases from J; junction bases left unmatched: 4. This chain's CDR3 is CASSLYRGPGELFF. The CDR3 nucleotides are TGCGCCAGCAGCTTATACAGGGGTCCCGGGGAGCTGTTTTTT.

This clone was detected once. This chain joins TRBV6-5 and TRBJ2-1; 12 nucleotides match TRBD2. Germline CDR1 and CDR2: MNHEY and SVGAGI. The V gene end was trimmed by 5 bases and the J gene end by 9 bases; junction bases not matched to a gene: 8. This CDR3 comprises 15 residues. CDR3 DNA sequence: TGTGCCAGCAGTCTAGCGGGGGGGCTTTTATCTGAGCAGTTCTTC. It specifies CASSLAGGLLSEQFF.

The gene calls are TRBV13 and TRBJ2-7, with D maybe TRBD2 (5 bases). CDR1 is PRHDT and CDR2 is FYEKMQ in the germline V gene (reference sequence). This CDR3 region has 14 residues. Deletions cut 5 bases from V and 2 bases from J, with 13 bases between. CDR3 region: CASSPQSGAYEQYF. For the CDR3, the DNA is TGTGCCAGCAGCCCCCAGAGCGGCGCCTACGAGCAGTACTTC.

In DNA form, the CDR3 reads TGCAGCGTTGAAGTTTTAGACAGGGGATCAGAGACCCAGTACTTC. It yields the protein CSVEVLDRGSETQYF. This sequence joins TRBV29-1 and TRBJ2-5; 8 bases agree with TRBD1. The CDR3 totals 15 residues. Germline V gives CDR1 SQVTM, CDR2 ANQGSEA. The V gene end was trimmed by 1 base and the J gene end by 4 bases; junction bases not matched to a gene: 8.

The chain carries TRBV9 and TRBJ1-6; 7 nucleotides match TRBD1. With V trimmed by 3 bases and J by 14 bases, 14 bases remained unmatched. CDR3 size: 15 residues. From germline, CDR1 is SGDLS and CDR2 YYNGEE. Written as DNA, the CDR3 is TGTGCCAGCAGCGGGGACAGCCACCTAGGGGTGACCCTCCACTTT. Protein product: CASSGDSHLGVTLHF.

The chain joins TRBV11-3 to TRBJ2-2; 7 positions match TRBD1. V dropped 5 bases and J dropped 2; count of bases not matched to a gene: 5. CDR3 length equals 15 residues. In germline, CDR1 is SGHNT, CDR2 YENEEA. The CDR3, as DNA: TGTGCCAGCAGCGCCGGGACAGTCAACACCGGGGAGCTGTTTTTT. Translated, it gives CASSAGTVNTGELFF. Filled out from reference TRBV11-3 and TRBJ2-2, the complete variable domain reads EAGVVQSPRYKIIEKKQPVAFWCNPISGHNTLYWYLQNLGQGPELLIRYENEEAVDDSQLPKDRFSAERLKGVDSTLKIQPAELGDSAVYLCASSAGTVNTGELFFGEGSRLTVL.

The CDR3 region has the DNA TGTGCCAGCAGCCGGGGACAAAAAAATCAGCCCCAGCATTTT. Amino acid sequence: CASSRGQKNQPQHF. This chain uses TRBV7-9 with TRBJ1-5; D perhaps matches TRBD1 (6 bases). The V end was cut by 5 bases, the J end by 4 bases, with 12 bases between. Germline CDR1 and CDR2: SEHNR and FQNEAQ (reference sequence). This CDR3 has 14 amino acids. Full variable domain (remainder filled in from reference TRBV7-9 and TRBJ1-5): DTGVSQNPRHKITKRGQNVTFRCDPISEHNRLYWYRQTLGQGPEFLTYFQNEAQLEKSRLLSDRFSAERPKGSFSTLEIQRTEQGDSAMYLCASSRGQKNQPQHFGDGTRLSIL.

J is TRBJ2-7 and V is TRBV27; 10 bases match TRBD1. Germline CDR1 reads MNHEY; CDR2 reads SMNVEV (reference sequence). Losses at the gene ends were 6 bases for V and 4 bases for J; bases not matched to a gene: 12. The CDR3 runs to 16 residues. Here the CDR3 DNA reads TGTGCCAGCAGCAAAAGGGGGGACAGGGGAGGATACGAGCAGTACTTC. Translation gives CASSKRGDRGGYEQYF.

J is TRBJ2-2 and V is TRBV5-1; D uncertain. V was shortened by 6 bases and J by 0 bases, with 9 bases between the two germline ends. This CDR3 is built from 14 residues. Looked up from germline, CDR1 is SGHRS and CDR2 is YFSETQ. CDR3 protein: CASNLGPNTGELFF. The CDR3 DNA follows: TGCGCCAGCAACCTGGGCCCGAACACCGGGGAGCTGTTTTTT.

The chain links TRBV7-9 to TRBJ2-1, with 12 bases fitting TRBD2. The J segment lost 8 bases and the V segment lost 8 bases, leaving 10 bases of the junction unmatched. The germline gives CDR1 SEHNR, CDR2 FQNEAQ (reference sequence). The CDR3 is made up of 15 amino acids. The CDR3 DNA is TGTGCCAGCGGAGGGGCTAGCGGGGGGGCCGATGAGCAGTTCTTC. This gives the protein CASGGASGGADEQFF.

The V and J genes are TRBV19 and TRBJ2-4, with a weak D call TRBD2 (5 bases). Germline V CDR1 and CDR2: LNHDA, SQIVND (reference sequence). The CDR3 covers 15 residues. V shed 10 bases and J shed 1 base, with 17 bases lying between them. CDR3 DNA sequence: TGTGCCACCCGTGTTGTTGGGAGTGCCAAAAACATTCAGTACTTC. As protein: CATRVVGSAKNIQYF.

The chain combines TRBV5-1 with TRBJ2-1, with 9 bases lining up with TRBD1. CDR3 length: 15 residues. The V segment lost 2 bases and the J segment 8 bases; nucleotides outside the gene matches: 8. Germline values: CDR1 SGHRS, CDR2 YFSETQ. The CDR3 DNA sequence: TGCGCCAGCAGCTTCGACAGGGGGGGTCCGGATGAGCAGTTCTTC. This encodes CASSFDRGGPDEQFF.

This chain connects TRBV5-1 to TRBJ1-6; TRBD1 is a possible D gene (5 bases). Germline CDR1 and CDR2: SGHRS and YFSETQ. The CDR3 runs 14 residues. V lost 2 bases and J lost 6, with 9 bases in between. CDR3 residues: CASSLQEGNSPLHF. The DNA for the CDR3 is TGCGCCAGCAGCTTACAGGAGGGTAATTCACCCCTCCACTTT.

The rearrangement uses TRBV19 and TRBJ1-3; D not certain. This CDR3 is built from 14 residues. Germline assignment: CDR1 LNHDA and CDR2 SQIVND (reference sequence). Trimming pared 7 bases from V and 0 bases from J, leaving 10 bases between. CDR3 sequence reads: CASTSVSSGNTIYF. DNA for the CDR3: TGTGCCAGTACGTCAGTAAGCTCTGGAAACACCATATATTTT.

This rearrangement joins TRBV7-9 to TRBJ1-2; D perhaps matches TRBD1 (6 bases). The length of the CDR3 is 13 residues. Germline CDR1 and CDR2: SEHNR and FQNEAQ (reference sequence). Trimming took off 5 bases at V and 6 bases at J, with 13 bases between the two ends. The CDR3 sequence is CASSHSGHDGYTF. CDR3 bases: TGTGCCAGCAGCCACTCGGGACATGATGGCTACACCTTC.

The genes are TRBV7-9 and TRBJ1-5; D unresolved. Trimming stripped 1 base from V and 7 bases from J, with 5 bases between. The CDR3 length is 12 residues. Per germline, CDR1 SEHNR and CDR2 FQNEAQ (reference sequence). The CDR3 here is CASSLVGQPQHF. CDR3 coding DNA: TGTGCCAGCAGCTTAGTTGGCCAGCCCCAGCATTTT. Supplemented by reference TRBV7-9 and TRBJ1-5, the full variable domain reads DTGVSQNPRHKITKRGQNVTFRCDPISEHNRLYWYRQTLGQGPEFLTYFQNEAQLEKSRLLSDRFSAERPKGSFSTLEIQRTEQGDSAMYLCASSLVGQPQHFGDGTRLSIL.

This clone was seen once. The gene calls are TRBV9 and TRBJ1-6; no reliable D call. The V gene's germline CDR1 is SGDLS and CDR2 YYNGEE. V lost 0 bases and J 6 bases, leaving 13 bases between the germline ends. This CDR3 has 16 residues. In DNA, the CDR3 is TGTGCCAGCAGCGTAGACCCAGTTGCCGCTAATTCACCCCTCCACTTT. Translating gives CASSVDPVAANSPLHF.

The chain is built from TRBV2 and TRBJ2-4; tentative D call: TRBD1 (8 bases). Germline assignment: CDR1 SNHLY and CDR2 FYNNEI. The germline V and J ends were trimmed by 10 bases and 0 bases, with 19 bases remaining between them. CDR3 length: 16 residues. This CDR3 is CATFIGGTGAKNIQYF. CDR3 in DNA: TGTGCCACCTTCATCGGGGGGACAGGAGCCAAAAACATTCAGTACTTC.

This chain joins TRBV2 and TRBJ1-1; 7 nucleotides agree with TRBD1. This CDR3 comprises 15 residues. The V gene end was trimmed by 6 bases and the J gene end by 3 bases; junction bases not matched to a gene: 10. CDR1 is SNHLY and CDR2 is FYNNEI in the germline V gene. The CDR3 sequence: CASSLPTGQYTEAFF. CDR3 DNA: TGTGCCAGCAGCTTGCCGACAGGGCAATACACTGAAGCTTTCTTT.

This clone was seen only a few times. Relative to the germline gene, one junction end is altered; a read error may explain this. The chain carries TRBV10-1 and TRBJ1-2, with D perhaps TRBD1 (6 bases). The CDR3 runs to 14 residues. Germline lookup yields CDR1 WNHNN and CDR2 SYGVQD (reference sequence). The CDR3 nucleotides read TGCGCCAGCAGTGACGGGACAAGCCCTTATGGTTACACCTTC. Its protein is CASSDGTSPYGYTF.

This clone occurred once. The J gene is TRBJ2-2, the V gene TRBV7-3; 10 bases match TRBD2. The CDR3 loop spans 17 amino acids. Germline-derived CDR1 and CDR2 are SGHTA and FQGTGA. Trimming cost V 1 base and J 1 base; bases outside gene matches: 3. This CDR3 reads CASSLKAGGLNTGELFF. CDR3 DNA sequence: TGTGCCAGCAGCTTAAAAGCGGGGGGGTTGAACACCGGGGAGCTGTTTTTT.

This chain uses TRBV7-9 with TRBJ2-1; tentative D call: TRBD1 (6 bases). CDR3 size: 15 residues. Germline V gene lookup returns CDR1 SEHNR and CDR2 FQNEAQ (reference sequence). V lost 5 bases, J lost 2 bases, and 13 bases lay in between. In DNA form, the CDR3 reads TGTGCCAGCAGCCATCGGACAGAGACCTACAATGAGCAGTTCTTC. Its protein product is CASSHRTETYNEQFF.

V usage is TRBV6-1 and J usage is TRBJ1-5, with TRBD1 identical over 7 bases. CDR3 size: 13 residues. CDR1 is MNHNS, CDR2 SASEGT, per germline. V trimming: 2 bases; J trimming: 6 bases; junction bases outside the gene matches: 1. In DNA, the CDR3 is TGTGCCAGCAGTGAAAGACAGGGTCAGCCCCAGCATTTT. It yields the protein CASSERQGQPQHF.

A single count supports this clone. The chain links TRBV18 to TRBJ1-6; D is ambiguous. With 0 bases removed from V and 7 bases from J, the gap between germline ends came to 10 bases. Looked up from germline, CDR1 is KGHSH and CDR2 is LQKENI. The CDR3 has 15 residues. CDR3 region: CASSPPSPGNSPLHF. The CDR3 DNA reads TGTGCCAGCTCACCACCGAGTCCGGGAAATTCACCCCTCCACTTT.